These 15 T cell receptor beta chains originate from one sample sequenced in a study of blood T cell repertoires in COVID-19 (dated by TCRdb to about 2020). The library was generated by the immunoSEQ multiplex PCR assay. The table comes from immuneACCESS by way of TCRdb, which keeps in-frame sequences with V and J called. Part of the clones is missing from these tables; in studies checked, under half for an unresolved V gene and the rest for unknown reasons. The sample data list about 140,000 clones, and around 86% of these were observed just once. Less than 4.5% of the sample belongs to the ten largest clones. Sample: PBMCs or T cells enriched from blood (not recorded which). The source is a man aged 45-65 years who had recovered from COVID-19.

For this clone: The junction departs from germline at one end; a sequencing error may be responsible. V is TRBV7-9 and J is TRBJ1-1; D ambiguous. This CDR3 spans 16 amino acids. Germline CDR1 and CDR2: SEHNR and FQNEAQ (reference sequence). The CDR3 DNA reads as TGTGCCAGCAACTTAGGCATCCTCCTAGACGGGACTGAAGCTTTCTTT. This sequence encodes CASNLGILLDGTEAFF.

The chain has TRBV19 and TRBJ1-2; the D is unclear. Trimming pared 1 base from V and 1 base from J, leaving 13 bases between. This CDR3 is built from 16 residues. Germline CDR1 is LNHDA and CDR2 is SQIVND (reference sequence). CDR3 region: CASSIASARFNYGYTF. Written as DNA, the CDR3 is TGTGCCAGTAGTATAGCCAGCGCGCGGTTTAACTATGGCTACACCTTC.

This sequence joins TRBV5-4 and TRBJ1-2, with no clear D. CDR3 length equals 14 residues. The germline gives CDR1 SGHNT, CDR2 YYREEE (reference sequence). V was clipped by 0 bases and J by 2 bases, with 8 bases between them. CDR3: CASSLVGGNYGYTF. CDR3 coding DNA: TGTGCCAGCAGCTTGGTTGGAGGGAACTATGGCTACACCTTC.

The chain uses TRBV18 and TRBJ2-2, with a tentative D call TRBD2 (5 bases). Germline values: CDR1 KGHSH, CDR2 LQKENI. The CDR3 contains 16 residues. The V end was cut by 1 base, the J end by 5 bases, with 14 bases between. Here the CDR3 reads CASSPQGTGNTGELFF. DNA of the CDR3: TGTGCCAGCTCACCACAAGGAACCGGGAATACCGGGGAGCTGTTTTTT.

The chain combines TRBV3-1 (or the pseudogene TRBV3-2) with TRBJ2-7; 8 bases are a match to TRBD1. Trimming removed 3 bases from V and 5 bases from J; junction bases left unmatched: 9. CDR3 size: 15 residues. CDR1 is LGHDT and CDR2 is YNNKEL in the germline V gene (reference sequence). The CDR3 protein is CASSQPQTGVHEQYV. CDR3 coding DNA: TGTGCCAGCAGCCAGCCCCAGACAGGGGTCCACGAGCAGTACGTC.

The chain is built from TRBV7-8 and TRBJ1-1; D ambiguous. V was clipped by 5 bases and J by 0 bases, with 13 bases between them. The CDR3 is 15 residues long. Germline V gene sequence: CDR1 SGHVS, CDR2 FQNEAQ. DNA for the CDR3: TGTGCCAGCAGCCCACCCGGGTCCATGAACACTGAAGCTTTCTTT. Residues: CASSPPGSMNTEAFF.

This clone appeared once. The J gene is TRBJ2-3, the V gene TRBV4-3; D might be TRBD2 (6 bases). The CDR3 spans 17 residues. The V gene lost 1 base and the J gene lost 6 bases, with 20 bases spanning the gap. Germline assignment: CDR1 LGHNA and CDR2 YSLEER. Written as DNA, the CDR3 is TGCGCCAGCAGCCAAGTTGTCGGAGGGCCGAGAGCGGATACGCAGTATTTT. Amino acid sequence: CASSQVVGGPRADTQYF.

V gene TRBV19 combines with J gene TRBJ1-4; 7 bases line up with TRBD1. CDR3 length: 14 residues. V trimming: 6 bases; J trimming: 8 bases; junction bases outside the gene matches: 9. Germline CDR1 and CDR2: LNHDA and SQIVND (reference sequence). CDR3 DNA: TGTGCCAGTAGGAAAACAGGGGAAAGGGAAAAACTGTTTTTT. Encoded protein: CASRKTGEREKLFF. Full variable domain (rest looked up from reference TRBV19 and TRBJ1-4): DGGITQSPKYLFRKEGQNVTLSCEQNLNHDAMYWYRQDPGQGLRLIYYSQIVNDFQKGDIAEGYSVSREKKESFPLTVTSAQKNPTAFYLCASRKTGEREKLFFGSGTQLSVL.

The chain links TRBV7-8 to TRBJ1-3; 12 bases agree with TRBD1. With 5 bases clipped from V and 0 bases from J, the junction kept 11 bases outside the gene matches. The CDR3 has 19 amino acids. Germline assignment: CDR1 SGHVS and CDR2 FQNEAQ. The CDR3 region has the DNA TGTGCCAGCAGCCAGAGGGACAGGGGGCCCAACGACTCTGGAAACACCATATATTTT. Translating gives CASSQRDRGPNDSGNTIYF.

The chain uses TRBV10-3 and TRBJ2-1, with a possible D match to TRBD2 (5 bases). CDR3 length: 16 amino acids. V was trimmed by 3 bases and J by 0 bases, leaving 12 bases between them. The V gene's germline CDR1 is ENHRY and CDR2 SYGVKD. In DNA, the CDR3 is TGTGCCATCAGTGATAGGTCGGACTCCTCCTACAATGAGCAGTTCTTC. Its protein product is CAISDRSDSSYNEQFF.

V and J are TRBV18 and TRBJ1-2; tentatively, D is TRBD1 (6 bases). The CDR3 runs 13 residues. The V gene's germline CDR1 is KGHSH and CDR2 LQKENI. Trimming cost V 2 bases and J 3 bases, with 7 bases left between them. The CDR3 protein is CASSPTGYYGYTF. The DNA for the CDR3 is TGTGCCAGCTCACCAACAGGGTACTATGGCTACACCTTC.

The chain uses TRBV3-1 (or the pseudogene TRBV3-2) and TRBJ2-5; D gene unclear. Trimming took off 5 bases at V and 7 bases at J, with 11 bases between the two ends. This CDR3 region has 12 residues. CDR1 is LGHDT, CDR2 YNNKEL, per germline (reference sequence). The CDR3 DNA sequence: TGTGCCAGCAGCGTTGGGCTCGGGACCCAGTACTTC. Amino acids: CASSVGLGTQYF.

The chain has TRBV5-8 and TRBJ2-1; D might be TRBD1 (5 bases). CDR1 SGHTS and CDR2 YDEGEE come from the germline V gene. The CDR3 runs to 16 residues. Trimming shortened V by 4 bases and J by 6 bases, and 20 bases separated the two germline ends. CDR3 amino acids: CASSRGRGTRSNEQFF. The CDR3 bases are TGTGCCAGCAGCAGGGGTAGGGGAACGAGGTCCAATGAGCAGTTCTTC.

This chain's CDR3 is CASSPPVAGNTIYF. The CDR3 nucleotides are TGTGCCAGCAGCCCCCCGGTAGCCGGAAACACCATATATTTT. V is TRBV7-9 and J is TRBJ1-3, with no clear D. In germline, CDR1 is SEHNR, CDR2 FQNEAQ (reference sequence). The CDR3 length is 14 residues. V lost 5 bases to trimming and J lost 4 bases, with 12 bases between them.

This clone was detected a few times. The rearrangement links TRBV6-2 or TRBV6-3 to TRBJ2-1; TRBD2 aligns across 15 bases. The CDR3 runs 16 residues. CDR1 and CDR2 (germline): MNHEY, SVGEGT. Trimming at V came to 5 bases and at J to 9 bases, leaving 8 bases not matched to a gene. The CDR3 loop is CASSHGLAGGPAEQFF. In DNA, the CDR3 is TGTGCCAGCAGTCACGGACTAGCGGGGGGGCCGGCTGAGCAGTTCTTC.